Listed below are T cell receptor beta chains from one sample, sequenced in a study of blood T cell repertoires in COVID-19. Measured with immunoSEQ multiplex PCR; TCRdb has only the in-frame clones, and not every one. The sample has about 180,000 clones; over 75% are singletons. The sample taken for sequencing was peripheral blood. These receptors all stem from a man aged 35 to 55 with active or convalescent COVID-19. CDR3s include the opening cysteine and the closing phenylalanine or tryptophan. Fields, in order: J gene, clone size, CDR3 length, V gene, D gene, CDR3 protein, CDR3 DNA. A D gene is named only where the DNA matches it firmly. Some rows have no size entry. The others give once, few or many, or a class for an expanded clone.

TRBJ1-4 | - | 16 | TRBV5-4 | TRBD1 | CASSLESGTGNEKLFF | TGTGCCAGCAGCTTGGAATCCGGGACAGGGAATGAAAAACTGTTTTTT
TRBJ1-4 | - | 14 | TRBV7-9 | - | CASSFGGRPEKLFF | TGTGCCAGCAGCTTTGGAGGGCGCCCGGAAAAACTGTTTTTT
TRBJ2-3 | - | 14 | TRBV7-8 | - | CASSLSRGSDTQYF | TGTGCCAGCAGCTTAAGCCGGGGGTCAGATACGCAGTATTTT
TRBJ1-2 | - | 14 | TRBV11-2 | TRBD1 | CASSLGQGVFGYTF | TGTGCCAGCAGCTTAGGGCAGGGGGTTTTTGGCTACACCTTC
TRBJ2-7 | - | 15 | TRBV4-1 | TRBD2 | CASSHRSGGVYEQYF | TGCGCCAGCAGCCATCGATCGGGGGGTGTCTACGAGCAGTACTTC
TRBJ2-7 | - | 16 | TRBV10-2 | TRBD1 | CASRQARQGGSYEQYF | TGCGCCAGCAGGCAAGCAAGACAGGGTGGTTCCTACGAGCAGTACTTC
TRBJ2-7 | - | 11 | TRBV20-1 | TRBD1 | CSASTGIEQYF | TGCAGTGCCTCGACAGGGATCGAGCAGTACTTC
TRBJ1-1 | - | 14 | TRBV2 | TRBD1 | CASAQDRLNTEAFF | TGTGCCAGCGCCCAGGACAGGTTGAACACTGAAGCTTTCTTT
TRBJ1-6 | - | 16 | TRBV7-9 | TRBD1 | CASSAEGTGGRTPLHF | TGTGCCAGCAGCGCGGAGGGGACAGGGGGCAGGACACCCCTCCACTTT
TRBJ2-1 | - | 13 | TRBV28 | - | CANRADGGNEQFF | TGTGCCAATAGGGCCGACGGGGGTAATGAGCAGTTCTTC
TRBJ1-1 | - | 15 | TRBV18 | - | CASSPTAKADTEAFF | TGTGCCAGCTCACCAACCGCCAAAGCGGACACTGAAGCTTTCTTT
TRBJ1-2 | few | 13 | TRBV30 | TRBD1 | CAGARGANYGYTF | TGTGCCGGCGCCAGGGGGGCTAACTATGGCTACACCTTC
TRBJ1-5 | - | 14 | TRBV6-6 | - | CASSSGYSNQPQHF | TGTGCCAGCAGTTCAGGATATAGCAATCAGCCCCAGCATTTT